This entry lists 13 T cell receptor beta chains sequenced from one sample in a study of shared clonotypes between healthy human individuals. Profiling relied on immunoSEQ multiplex PCR, and the TCRdb table lists in-frame clones only, not all of them. This sample carries some 2,000,000 clones, roughly 96% of them seen once, and the ten largest clones take roughly 0.13%. The sample taken for sequencing was naive CD4+ T cells sorted from blood. As to subset: CD45RA+ positively selected. All receptors derive from a man aged 18 to 30 in good health.

Worth noting for this clone: Other DNA variants within this sample encode the same CDR3. V usage is TRBV30 and J usage is TRBJ1-6; 9 bases agree with TRBD1. The germline gives CDR1 GTSNPN, CDR2 SVGIG (reference sequence). The CDR3 sequence is 14 residues long. After removal of 1 base from V and 9 bases from J, the junction contained 4 bases not matched to a gene. CDR3 protein: CAWSAGQGGSPLHF. CDR3 nucleotide sequence: TGTGCCTGGAGTGCGGGACAGGGAGGTTCACCCCTCCACTTT.

The rearrangement links TRBV6-4 to TRBJ1-5; perhaps TRBD1 as D (6 bases). CDR3 length equals 14 residues. Germline CDR1 and CDR2: MRHNA and SNTAGT. V gave up 9 bases and J gave up 0 bases, with 12 bases separating them. The CDR3 DNA sequence: TGTGCCAGATGTGACAGGTATAGCAATCAGCCCCAGCATTTT. Protein product: CARCDRYSNQPQHF.

The rearrangement joins TRBV27 to TRBJ1-5; D ambiguous. This CDR3 region has 16 residues. Trimming took 3 bases from V and 2 from J, leaving 14 bases between them. Germline CDR1 reads MNHEY; CDR2 reads SMNVEV (reference sequence). The chain's CDR3 is CASSFTSREGNQPQHF. As DNA, the CDR3 is TGTGCCAGCAGTTTCACCAGTAGGGAGGGCAATCAGCCCCAGCATTTT.

V is TRBV7-8 and J is TRBJ1-4; D is uncertain. Trimming left V 1 base short and J 8 bases short, with 14 bases between. Germline assignment: CDR1 SGHVS and CDR2 FQNEAQ. CDR3 size: 15 residues. CDR3 sequence: CASSLVSRREEKLFF. The CDR3 nucleotides are TGTGCCAGCAGCTTAGTTAGCAGGCGAGAGGAAAAACTGTTTTTT.

This rearrangement joins TRBV11-3 to TRBJ2-3, with 8 bases fitting TRBD1. This CDR3 is built from 15 residues. From germline, CDR1 is SGHNT and CDR2 YENEEA. Trimming cost V 5 bases and J 4 bases; bases outside gene matches: 8. The CDR3 bases are TGTGCCAGCAGCGCTACAGGGGGATCACCAGATACGCAGTATTTT. Translation: CASSATGGSPDTQYF. Filled out from reference TRBV11-3 and TRBJ2-3, the complete variable domain reads EAGVVQSPRYKIIEKKQPVAFWCNPISGHNTLYWYLQNLGQGPELLIRYENEEAVDDSQLPKDRFSAERLKGVDSTLKIQPAELGDSAVYLCASSATGGSPDTQYFGPGTRLTVL.

The chain uses TRBV11-3 and TRBJ1-1, with D uncertain. Trimming pared 3 bases from V and 1 base from J, leaving 9 bases between. Germline V CDR1 and CDR2: SGHNT, YENEEA. The CDR3 extends over 14 amino acids. CDR3 sequence (DNA): TGTGCCAGCAGCTTGAGGGCCAAGAACACTGAAGCTTTCTTT. It yields the protein CASSLRAKNTEAFF.

This sequence joins TRBV7-2 and TRBJ2-7, with 7 positions matching TRBD1. The CDR3 spans 12 residues. Germline V lookup: CDR1 SGHTA, CDR2 FQGNSA. V was pared by 3 bases and J by 9 bases, with 5 bases of the junction left unmatched. CDR3 protein: CASSFDRAAQYF. The CDR3 DNA follows: TGTGCCAGCAGCTTCGACAGGGCGGCGCAGTACTTC.

This chain links TRBV27 with TRBJ1-2; possible D gene TRBD1, 6 bases. This CDR3 has 15 residues. Trimming cost V 2 bases and J 5 bases, with 15 bases left between them. CDR1 MNHEY and CDR2 SMNVEV come from the germline V gene (reference sequence). CDR3 region: CASSLDRMLGYGYTF. The CDR3 DNA reads TGTGCCAGCAGTTTAGACAGGATGCTAGGTTATGGCTACACCTTC.

The chain is built from TRBV19 and TRBJ1-3; D is uncertain. CDR3 length equals 13 residues. Trimming shortened V by 5 bases and J by 0 bases, and 5 bases separated the two germline ends. Germline V gene data show CDR1 as LNHDA and CDR2 as SQIVND (reference sequence). The chain's CDR3 is CASSQLSGNTIYF. CDR3 coding DNA: TGTGCCAGTAGTCAACTCTCTGGAAACACCATATATTTT. Variable domain in full (rest from reference TRBV19 and TRBJ1-3): DGGITQSPKYLFRKEGQNVTLSCEQNLNHDAMYWYRQDPGQGLRLIYYSQIVNDFQKGDIAEGYSVSREKKESFPLTVTSAQKNPTAFYLCASSQLSGNTIYFGEGSWLTVV.

Only one count was recorded for this clone. The chain employs TRBV19 and TRBJ2-5; TRBD1 aligns across 7 bases. The CDR3 extends over 16 amino acids. CDR1 and CDR2 (germline): LNHDA, SQIVND (reference sequence). The trim removed 5 bases at V and 5 bases at J, leaving 14 bases unmatched. CDR3 loop: CASSPGDRALWETQYF. The DNA for the CDR3 is TGTGCCAGTAGTCCCGGGGACAGAGCACTGTGGGAGACCCAGTACTTC. The full variable domain, completed using reference TRBV19 and TRBJ2-5, is DGGITQSPKYLFRKEGQNVTLSCEQNLNHDAMYWYRQDPGQGLRLIYYSQIVNDFQKGDIAEGYSVSREKKESFPLTVTSAQKNPTAFYLCASSPGDRALWETQYFGPGTRLLVL.

The chain couples TRBV19 to TRBJ1-2; TRBD1 might be the D (5 bases). The CDR3 has 15 residues. With 5 bases removed from V and 3 bases from J, the gap between germline ends came to 16 bases. Germline V CDR1 and CDR2: LNHDA, SQIVND (reference sequence). This CDR3 reads CASSEFRVPDYGYTF. The CDR3 DNA is TGTGCCAGTAGTGAGTTCAGGGTCCCGGACTATGGCTACACCTTC. Full variable domain (remainder filled in from reference TRBV19 and TRBJ1-2): DGGITQSPKYLFRKEGQNVTLSCEQNLNHDAMYWYRQDPGQGLRLIYYSQIVNDFQKGDIAEGYSVSREKKESFPLTVTSAQKNPTAFYLCASSEFRVPDYGYTFGSGTRLTVV.

The chain joins TRBV5-4 to TRBJ2-3; D is possibly TRBD1 (6 bases). CDR1 SGHNT and CDR2 YYREEE come from the germline V gene (reference sequence). The CDR3 extends over 15 amino acids. With 6 bases removed from V and 8 bases from J, the gap between germline ends came to 22 bases. The DNA of the CDR3 is TGTGCCAGCACCTCATCTACCGGTGGGGGCGGTACGCAGTATTTT. Translating it yields CASTSSTGGGGTQYF.

J is TRBJ1-1 and V is TRBV29-1; D not certain. Trimming took off 5 bases at V and 1 base at J, with 17 bases between the two ends. Germline V gene sequence: CDR1 SQVTM, CDR2 ANQGSEA. The CDR3 runs to 15 residues. The CDR3 is CSVKGSGGSNTEAFF. The CDR3 DNA reads TGCAGCGTTAAGGGCTCGGGCGGCTCGAACACTGAAGCTTTCTTT.